The entry below describes one TCR beta chain. What it binds is unknown. This sample stems from a study of CD8+ T cells in alopecia areata. General study findings and limits: Sharing of TCR sequences between patients (possibly for HLA-related reasons) was less clear than in mice.

The researchers isolated CD4+ and CD8+ T cells from PBMCs by sorting. CDR1 is SNHLY and CDR2 is FYNNEI in the germline V gene. The CDR3 extends over 14 amino acids. Deletions cut 10 bases from V and 4 bases from J, with 19 bases between. Following extraction, RNA underwent reverse transcription to cDNA, which served as the sequencing template. The method was immunoSEQ multiplex PCR; TCRdb's version includes in-frame clones alone and lacks a portion of them. Of about 150,000 clones detected, around three fifths appear once; the ten largest clones hold roughly 6.5%. The rearrangement uses TRBV2 and TRBJ1-2; possibly TRBD1 for D (5 bases). The material was CD4+ T cells sorted from blood, obtained at week 0. The receptor was derived from a human donor with alopecia areata. This CDR3 is CAKIHSGAFYGYTF. DNA of the CDR3: TGTGCCAAGATACACTCTGGGGCGTTCTATGGCTACACCTTC.